One and the same sample provided the 20 T cell receptor beta chains below, sequenced in a study of T cells after yellow fever vaccination (dated by TCRdb to the late 2010s). The library was produced with 5' RACE. The sequencer listed for this sample is Illumina NovaSeq 6000. TCRdb took the public reads, trimmed them with fastp at Q25, ran MiXCR for clone calling and kept in-frame beta chains. Records with the same CDR3 protein are collapsed into one entry carrying the most frequent genes and DNA. Present in this sample are roughly 320,000 distinct CDR3 sequences, around a tenth of which were seen just once. Approximately 3% of the sample is held by the ten biggest clonotypes. Reading the label with the study, this specimen's treatment or condition is: live attenuated yellow fever vaccine strain. Sequenced material: CD4+ T cells sorted from PBMCs, taken 45 days after the yellow fever booster vaccination. These receptor sequences come from a man aged 18-30 years who received the YFV17D yellow fever vaccine.

This clonotype has a handful of counts. This chain joins TRBV20-1 and TRBJ1-1, with D maybe TRBD1 (5 bases). The germline CDR1 and CDR2 sequences are DFQATT and SNEGSKA (reference sequence). V dropped 2 bases and J dropped 0 bases, with 13 bases sitting between them. The CDR3 has 15 amino acids. DNA of the CDR3: TGCAGTGCTAGAAGAGGCAGGGCCATGAACACTGAAGCTTTCTTT. Translated: CSARRGRAMNTEAFF.

In this sample, this clonotype turned up a few times. The rearrangement uses TRBV6-1 and TRBJ1-5; possibly TRBD1 for D (6 bases). The length of the CDR3 is 16 residues. Trimming removed 2 bases at V and 7 bases at J, with 18 bases between. Germline CDR1 reads MNHNS; CDR2 reads SASEGT. CDR3 protein: CASSENGGGTGQPQHF. The DNA of the CDR3 is TGTGCCAGCAGTGAAAACGGGGGGGGCACAGGACAGCCCCAGCATTTT.

This chain uses TRBV7-2 with TRBJ1-6, with no clear D. Germline V CDR1 and CDR2: SGHTA, FQGNSA. This CDR3 has 15 amino acids. The ends were cut back, 0 bases at V and 7 bases at J, with 10 bases in the middle. Here the CDR3 DNA reads TGTGCCAGCAGCTTAGCTACCGCTCCCAATTCACCCCTCCACTTT. Translation gives CASSLATAPNSPLHF.

V and J are TRBV15 and TRBJ1-5; TRBD1 might be the D (6 bases). The CDR3 consists of 14 residues. The V gene's germline CDR1 is LNHNV and CDR2 YYDKDF (reference sequence). Trimming removed 5 bases from V and 3 bases from J, with 11 bases in between. CDR3 in DNA: TGTGCCACCAGCCGAAAGGGGGACAATCAGCCCCAGCATTTT. Its protein product is CATSRKGDNQPQHF.

This clonotype appeared many times. The chain is built from TRBV20-1 and TRBJ2-3; D ambiguous. With 3 bases removed from V and 4 bases from J, the gap between germline ends came to 14 bases. The V gene's germline CDR1 is DFQATT and CDR2 SNEGSKA (reference sequence). The CDR3 extends over 14 amino acids. The CDR3 DNA sequence: TGCAGTGCTAGGATTGGGGTTTCCCCAGATACGCAGTATTTT. It encodes CSARIGVSPDTQYF.

This clonotype was counted only a few times. The chain uses TRBV28 and TRBJ1-5, with 7 positions matching TRBD1. Losses at the gene ends were 6 bases for V and 6 bases for J; bases not matched to a gene: 11. Per the germline V gene, CDR1 is MDHEN and CDR2 is SYDVKM. The CDR3 is 15 residues long. The CDR3 protein is CASSPPRQGGQPQHF. As DNA, the CDR3 is TGTGCCAGCAGCCCACCCCGACAGGGTGGTCAGCCCCAGCATTTT.

The table lists this clonotype with many counts. The chain has TRBV7-9 and TRBJ2-2, with TRBD1 as a possible D gene (6 bases). Looked up from germline, CDR1 is SEHNR and CDR2 is FQNEAQ (reference sequence). There are 14 residues in the CDR3. With 6 bases removed from V and 4 bases from J, the gap between germline ends came to 12 bases. In DNA form, the CDR3 reads TGTGCCAGCAGGCCGACAGGATCCACCGGGGAGCTGTTTTTT. Amino acid sequence: CASRPTGSTGELFF.

The rearrangement uses TRBV6-2 or TRBV6-3 and TRBJ1-5; 7 bases align to TRBD1. V dropped 8 bases and J dropped 4; count of bases not matched to a gene: 2. CDR1 MNHEY and CDR2 SVGEGT come from the germline V gene. The CDR3 sequence is 12 residues long. CDR3 nucleotides: TGTGCCAGCGCCAGGGGGAATCAGCCCCAGCATTTT. Translated: CASARGNQPQHF.

This clonotype has only a few counts. The chain links TRBV12-3 or TRBV12-4 to TRBJ2-3; 7 bases agree with TRBD1. This CDR3 contains 14 residues. Unmatched junction bases numbered 6, after V lost 7 bases and J lost 2 bases. Here the CDR3 DNA reads TGTGCCAGCAAGGGGGCAGAAAACACAGATACGCAGTATTTT. It codes for CASKGAENTDTQYF.

This clonotype was observed a handful of times. This chain links TRBV7-9 with TRBJ2-3, with D possibly TRBD2 on 5 matching bases. The germline gives CDR1 SEHNR, CDR2 FQNEAQ (reference sequence). V dropped 8 bases and J dropped 8 bases, with 17 bases sitting between them. The CDR3 is made up of 13 amino acids. In nucleotides, the CDR3 is TGTGCCAGCCGGGAACCATCTACCGGTACGCAGTATTTT. The encoded protein is CASREPSTGTQYF. The whole variable domain, filled in from reference TRBV7-9 and TRBJ2-3, reads DTGVSQNPRHKITKRGQNVTFRCDPISEHNRLYWYRQTLGQGPEFLTYFQNEAQLEKSRLLSDRFSAERPKGSFSTLEIQRTEQGDSAMYLCASREPSTGTQYFGPGTRLTVL.

This clonotype has just a few counts. The rearrangement links TRBV25-1 to TRBJ2-7; D assignment may be TRBD1 or TRBD2 (5 bases each). The CDR3 runs 16 residues. Germline V gene lookup returns CDR1 MGHDK and CDR2 SYGVNS. The V and J ends lost 2 bases and 3 bases respectively, with 17 bases between them. The CDR3 protein is CASSERLPGQLYEQYF. As DNA, the CDR3 is TGTGCCAGCAGTGAAAGACTCCCGGGGCAGCTCTACGAGCAGTACTTC.

The chain links TRBV7-9 to TRBJ1-2; no clear D. V lost 2 bases and J 3 bases, leaving 7 bases between the germline ends. Germline CDR1 reads SEHNR; CDR2 reads FQNEAQ (reference sequence). The CDR3 sequence is 13 residues long. CDR3 sequence: CASSLSADYGYTF. The CDR3 bases are TGTGCCAGCAGCTTATCTGCGGACTATGGCTACACCTTC.

The chain joins TRBV20-1 to TRBJ2-3; 12 nucleotides agree with TRBD2. J lost 2 bases, V lost 3 bases, and 6 bases had no gene match. Germline V lookup: CDR1 DFQATT, CDR2 SNEGSKA (reference sequence). This CDR3 has 16 residues. This chain's CDR3 is CSASGLAGSTTDTQYF. CDR3 DNA: TGCAGTGCTAGCGGACTAGCGGGGTCCACCACAGATACGCAGTATTTT.

This chain connects TRBV12-3 or TRBV12-4 to TRBJ1-5, with 10 bases that match TRBD1. V dropped 7 bases and J dropped 4; count of bases not matched to a gene: 1. This CDR3 is built from 13 residues. In DNA, the CDR3 is TGTGCCAGCAAGGGACAGGGGAATCAGCCCCAGCATTTT. It yields the protein CASKGQGNQPQHF.

The chain carries TRBV7-9 and TRBJ2-1; 7 bases are a match to TRBD1. CDR1 and CDR2 from the germline V gene are SEHNR and FQNEAQ (reference sequence). After removal of 4 bases from V and 5 bases from J, the junction contained 5 bases not matched to a gene. This CDR3 has 14 amino acids. CDR3 in amino acids: CASSSRDSHNEQFF. CDR3 sequence (DNA): TGTGCCAGCAGCTCTCGGGACAGCCACAATGAGCAGTTCTTC.

This clonotype was detected only a few times. This chain uses TRBV5-1 with TRBJ2-1, with D maybe TRBD2 (7 bases). Between the trimmed V and J ends, which lost 1 base and 9 bases, there was a span of 23 bases. This CDR3 has 17 residues. Germline values: CDR1 SGHRS, CDR2 YFSETQ. This CDR3 reads CASSLTPLGGGASEQFF. The CDR3 coding sequence is TGCGCCAGCAGCTTGACCCCCTTAGGTGGGGGGGCTAGTGAGCAGTTCTTC.

This clonotype was seen ten or more times. This chain uses TRBV6-2 or TRBV6-3 with TRBJ2-7, with 13 bases fitting TRBD2. V lost 6 bases and J lost 0; bases outside the gene matches: 2. The CDR3 covers 15 residues. The germline gives CDR1 MNHEY, CDR2 SVGEGT. The CDR3 DNA reads as TGTGCCAGCAGCAGGACTAGCGGGAGCTCCTACGAGCAGTACTTC. It translates to CASSRTSGSSYEQYF.

In its sample, this clonotype was seen a few times. The gene calls are TRBV6-5 and TRBJ2-3, with TRBD2 as a possible D gene (5 bases). There are 14 residues in the CDR3. CDR1 and CDR2 from the germline V gene are MNHEY and SVGAGI. V was trimmed by 1 base and J by 6 bases, leaving 11 bases between them. CDR3 region: CASSYLASGDTQYF. CDR3 nucleotide sequence: TGTGCCAGCAGTTACTTAGCCTCGGGGGATACGCAGTATTTT.

This chain connects TRBV5-1 to TRBJ2-2; 9 nucleotides align to TRBD1. The CDR3 runs to 18 residues. V shed 0 bases and J 2 bases; nucleotides not matched to a gene: 8. Germline assignment: CDR1 SGHRS and CDR2 YFSETQ. CDR3 residues: CASSLGLTGGVNTGELFF. In DNA, the CDR3 is TGCGCCAGCAGCTTGGGTCTCACAGGGGGCGTAAACACCGGGGAGCTGTTTTTT.

The chain carries TRBV6-5 and TRBJ1-2, with D perhaps matching TRBD1 (6 bases). Trimming took 6 bases from V and 1 from J, leaving 15 bases between them. Germline V gives CDR1 MNHEY, CDR2 SVGAGI. This CDR3 has 15 amino acids. The CDR3 bases are TGTGCCAGCAGGAACGGGGGGCTTGGTAACTATGGCTACACCTTC. Translated, it gives CASRNGGLGNYGYTF.